Reported below is one TCR beta chain. This CDR3 region has 15 residues. Germline V gene sequence: CDR1 MGHRA, CDR2 YSYEKL. Trimming shortened V by 2 bases and J by 1 base, and 11 bases separated the two germline ends. These data originate in a study of glioma-infiltrating T cells after dendritic cell vaccination. Assay used: immunoSEQ multiplex PCR; TCRdb lists only in-frame clones, some missing. Here the sample spans about 38,000 clones, roughly 79% being singletons. The TCR sequence derives from a human donor with glioblastoma. The gene calls are TRBV4-1 and TRBJ2-5; D perhaps matches TRBD2 (5 bases). The input for sequencing was blood, taken before dendritic cell vaccination. The CDR3 bases are TGCGCCAGCAGCCAACTAGAAGCGGTCCAAGAGACCCAGTACTTC. Its protein product is CASSQLEAVQETQYF.